A single sample is the source of the 10 T cell receptor beta chains below, sequenced in a study of CD8 T cells in ankylosing spondylitis. In TCRdb, the 5' RACE reads were re-called with MiXCR into one record per CDR3 protein. Among fewer than 50,000 distinct CDR3 sequences listed, 8% to 13% were seen once. What was sequenced was blood, either unsorted or a sorted T cell fraction (not recorded which). The origin of the receptors is a male donor with ankylosing spondylitis or in good health (not recorded which).

This clonotype was seen many times. V is TRBV5-1 and J is TRBJ1-1; D not certain. This CDR3 region has 14 residues. V gave up 4 bases and J gave up 4 bases, with 14 bases separating them. Germline-derived CDR1 and CDR2 are SGHRS and YFSETQ. This CDR3 is CASSVDHWGTEAFF. Written as DNA, the CDR3 is TGCGCCAGCAGCGTGGATCACTGGGGCACTGAAGCTTTCTTT.

As regards this clonotype: This may come from a read error, since a much larger clone is one base off. The chain has TRBV28 and TRBJ1-2; D is perhaps TRBD1 (5 bases). This CDR3 is 17 amino acids long. Germline V gene sequence: CDR1 MDHEN, CDR2 SYDVKM. The CDR3 nucleotides read TGTGCCAGCAGTTCCCCTCAGTGGGACGGAGGAAACTATGACTACACCTTC. It specifies CASSSPQWDGGNYDYTF.

The chain has TRBV29-1 and TRBJ2-2; D assignment may be TRBD1 or TRBD2 (5 bases each). The germline V gene has CDR1 SQVTM and CDR2 ANQGSEA. Trimming stripped 7 bases from V and 2 bases from J, with 11 bases between. The CDR3 spans 13 residues. The CDR3 nucleotides read TGCAGCGCCGGGGCAGATAACACCGGGGAGCTGTTTTTT. Its translation: CSAGADNTGELFF.

This clonotype came up many times. This sequence joins TRBV5-1 and TRBJ2-5; a weak D match, TRBD2 (5 bases). CDR1 and CDR2 from the germline V gene are SGHRS and YFSETQ. The V gene lost 4 bases and the J gene lost 5 bases, with 21 bases spanning the gap. The CDR3 runs 16 residues. This CDR3 reads CASSPGPGGLGETQYF. The CDR3 DNA sequence: TGCGCCAGCAGCCCGGGCCCCGGAGGCCTCGGGGAGACCCAGTACTTC.

This clonotype was seen at least ten times. The chain employs TRBV24-1 and TRBJ2-4; 7 bases map to TRBD1. Trimming removed 4 bases from V and 8 bases from J; junction bases left unmatched: 10. The CDR3 covers 15 residues. Germline loops: CDR1 KGHDR, CDR2 SFDVKD. The CDR3 coding sequence is TGTGCCACCAGTGACACCAGACAGGGTAGGGACATTCAGTACTTC. It codes for CATSDTRQGRDIQYF.

This clonotype has at least ten counts. The CDR3 DNA reads TGTGCCAGCAGCTCAGGGAGGACATACTACGAGCAGTACTTC. Its protein is CASSSGRTYYEQYF. The chain joins TRBV5-5 to TRBJ2-7; D is possibly TRBD2 (6 bases). This CDR3 comprises 14 residues. CDR1 and CDR2 from the germline V gene are SGHKS and YYEKEE (reference sequence). V lost 3 bases and J 3 bases, leaving 13 bases between the germline ends.

The sample holds many counts of this clonotype. The DNA for the CDR3 is TGTGCCAGCAGTTACGGAGGGGAAAATGGCGAGCAGTACTTC. Residues: CASSYGGENGEQYF. The genes are TRBV6-5 and TRBJ2-7; D perhaps matches TRBD2 (6 bases). V was clipped by 2 bases and J by 6 bases, with 14 bases between them. The CDR3 length is 14 residues. CDR1 and CDR2 (germline): MNHEY, SVGAGI.

This clonotype was seen ten or more times. The rearrangement joins TRBV24-1 to TRBJ1-1, with D hard to call. Trimming shortened V by 9 bases and J by 7 bases, and 14 bases separated the two germline ends. Germline V gene lookup returns CDR1 KGHDR and CDR2 SFDVKD. This CDR3 has 12 amino acids. The CDR3 protein is CATVGRTFEAFF. DNA of the CDR3: TGTGCCACCGTCGGTAGAACCTTTGAAGCTTTCTTT.

This clonotype was seen a handful of times. The chain carries TRBV2 and TRBJ2-5; D is possibly TRBD1 (5 bases). Germline values: CDR1 SNHLY, CDR2 FYNNEI. V shed 3 bases and J shed 7 bases, with 15 bases lying between them. The CDR3 covers 14 residues. The CDR3 is CASSDMYGQGTQYF. The CDR3 DNA reads TGTGCCAGCAGTGACATGTACGGTCAGGGGACCCAGTACTTC. Using reference TRBV2 and TRBJ2-5 for the parts outside the CDR3, the full variable domain is EPEVTQTPSHQVTQMGQEVILRCVPISNHLYFYWYRQILGQKVEFLVSFYNNEISEKSEIFDDQFSVERPDGSNFTLKIRSTKLEDSAMYFCASSDMYGQGTQYFGPGTRLLVL.

This clonotype appeared many times. The V call is TRBV5-1, the J call TRBJ1-6; 7 bases agree with TRBD1. The CDR3 consists of 17 residues. Trimming cost V 0 bases and J 7 bases; bases outside gene matches: 10. The germline gives CDR1 SGHRS, CDR2 YFSETQ. CDR3 loop: CASSLVTGEGLNSPLHF. Written as DNA, the CDR3 is TGCGCCAGCAGCTTGGTAACAGGGGAAGGACTGAATTCACCCCTCCACTTT.